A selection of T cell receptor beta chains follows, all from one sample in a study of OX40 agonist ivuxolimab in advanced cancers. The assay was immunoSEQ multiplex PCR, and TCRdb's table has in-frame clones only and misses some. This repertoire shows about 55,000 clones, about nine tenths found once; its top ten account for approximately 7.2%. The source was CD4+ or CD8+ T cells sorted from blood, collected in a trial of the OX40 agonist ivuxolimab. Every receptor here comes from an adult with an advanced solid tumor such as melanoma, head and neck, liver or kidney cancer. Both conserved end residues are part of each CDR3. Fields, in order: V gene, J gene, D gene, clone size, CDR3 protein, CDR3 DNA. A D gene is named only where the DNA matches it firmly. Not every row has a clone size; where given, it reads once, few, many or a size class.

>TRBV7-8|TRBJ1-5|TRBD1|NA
CASSLVTGISQPQHF
TGTGCCAGCAGCTTAGTGACAGGGATCAGTCAGCCCCAGCATTTT
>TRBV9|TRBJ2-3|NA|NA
CASSVAAGGGTDTQYF
TGTGCCAGCAGCGTAGCTGCGGGTGGAGGGACAGATACGCAGTATTTT
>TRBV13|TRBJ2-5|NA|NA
CASSLGGVALKTQYF
TGTGCCAGCAGCTTAGGCGGTGTGGCTCTGAAGACCCAGTACTTC
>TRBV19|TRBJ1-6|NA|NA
CASQITYNSPLHF
TGTGCCAGCCAGATTACTTATAATTCACCCCTCCACTTT
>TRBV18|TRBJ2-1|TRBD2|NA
CASSPAVAGETYNEQFF
TGTGCCAGCTCACCGGCTGTAGCGGGAGAAACGTACAATGAGCAGTTCTTC
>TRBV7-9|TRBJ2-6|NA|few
CASSITRGSGANVLTF
TGTGCCAGCAGCATCACCAGGGGATCTGGGGCCAACGTCCTGACTTTC
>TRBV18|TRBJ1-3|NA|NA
CASSPLGLRNTIYF
TGTGCCAGCTCACCTCTGGGCTTGAGAAACACCATATATTTT
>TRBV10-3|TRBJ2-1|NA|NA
CAIGTGVYEQFF
TGTGCCATCGGGACCGGGGTTTATGAGCAGTTCTTC
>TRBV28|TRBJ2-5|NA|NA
CASRGAGETQYF
TGTGCCAGCAGGGGGGCGGGGGAGACCCAGTACTTC
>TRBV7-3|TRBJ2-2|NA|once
CASSLTPETGELFF
TGTGCCAGCAGCTTAACGCCCGAGACCGGGGAGCTGTTTTTT
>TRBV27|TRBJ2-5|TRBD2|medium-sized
CASSAPPGLAGVRQYF
TGTGCCAGCAGCGCTCCACCGGGACTAGCGGGAGTGCGCCAGTACTTC
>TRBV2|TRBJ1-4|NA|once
CASSEAPGRREKLFF
TGTGCCAGCAGTGAAGCTCCGGGGAGACGGGAAAAACTGTTTTTT
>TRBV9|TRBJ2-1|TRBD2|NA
CASSAPSGRSEQFF
TGTGCCAGCAGCGCACCTAGCGGGAGGAGTGAGCAGTTCTTC
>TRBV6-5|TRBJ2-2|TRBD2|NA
CASRGDFFTGELFF
TGTGCCAGTCGGGGGGATTTTTTTACCGGGGAGCTGTTTTTT
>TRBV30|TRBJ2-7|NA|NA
CAWNEGRSYEQYF
TGTGCCTGGAATGAGGGGAGAAGCTACGAGCAGTACTTC
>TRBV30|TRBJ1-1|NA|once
CAWSVKDNSFEAFF
TGTGCCTGGAGTGTAAAGGACAACAGCTTTGAAGCTTTCTTT
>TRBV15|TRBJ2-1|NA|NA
CATSRGPLGEQFF
TGTGCCACCAGCAGGGGCCCTTTGGGTGAGCAGTTCTTC
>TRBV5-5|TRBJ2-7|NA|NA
CASSLSFGSPSYEQYF
TGTGCCAGCAGCTTATCGTTCGGGAGCCCCTCCTACGAGCAGTACTTC
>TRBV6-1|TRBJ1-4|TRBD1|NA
CASSEGQGDVEKLFF
TGTGCCAGCAGTGAAGGACAGGGGGATGTGGAAAAACTGTTTTTT
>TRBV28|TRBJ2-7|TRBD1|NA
CASRTGGPSYEQYF
TGTGCCAGCAGGACAGGGGGACCGTCCTACGAGCAGTACTTC
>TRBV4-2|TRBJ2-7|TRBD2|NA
CASSQPGTSGSYEQYF
TGTGCCAGCAGCCAACCCGGGACTAGCGGCTCCTACGAGCAGTACTTC
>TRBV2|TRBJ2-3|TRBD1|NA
CASSTGGAPQYF
TGTGCCAGCAGTACAGGGGGCGCTCCGCAGTATTTT
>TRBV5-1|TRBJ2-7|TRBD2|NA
CASSLTSGSYEQYF
TGCGCCAGCAGCTTGACTAGCGGTTCCTACGAGCAGTACTTC